This record concerns one T cell receptor beta chain sequence. Its antigen is undetermined. The CDR3 extends over 15 amino acids. V was clipped by 4 bases and J by 3 bases, with 15 bases between them. Germline V gene lookup returns CDR1 SGHVS and CDR2 FQNEAQ. The data belong to a study of Ad26.COV2.S vaccination and SARS-CoV-2 variants. Study-wide findings and caveats: TCR breadth and depth analyses may have underestimated total T cell responses.

Assay used: immunoSEQ multiplex PCR; TCRdb lists only in-frame clones, some missing. The sample has 180,000 or so clones; about 83% are singletons. The chain joins TRBV7-8 to TRBJ1-2; D call uncertain. Sequencing was performed on peripheral blood, taken after recovery from COVID-19. The sequence came from a human donor who had recovered from COVID-19. The CDR3 DNA is TGTGCCAGCAGCTCATTGACGGACCCAGACTATGGCTACACCTTC. Protein: CASSSLTDPDYGYTF.